The rows below give T cell receptor beta chains drawn from one sample of a study of control samples from healthy donors and cancer patients. Measured with immunoSEQ multiplex PCR; TCRdb has only the in-frame clones, and not every one. The sample consists of 100,000 to 150,000 clones, 75% to 95% of them appearing once. Source material: blood. These receptors were taken from a man aged 18 to 30 in good health. CDR3s include the opening cysteine and the closing phenylalanine or tryptophan. The order of the fields is D gene, J gene, V gene, clone size, CDR3 protein, CDR3 DNA. A D gene is named only where the DNA matches it firmly. Some rows mark clone size as missing; the rest say once, few, many or name a class of expanded clone.

TRBD2,TRBJ2-6,TRBV3-1/TRBV3-2,NA,CASSPAGGTPGANVLTF,TGTGCCAGCAGCCCAGCGGGAGGGACCCCTGGGGCCAACGTCCTGACTTTC
NA,TRBJ1-2,TRBV4-1,NA,CASSQELTGAGGYTF,TGCGCCAGCAGCCAAGAATTGACGGGGGCAGGAGGCTACACCTTC
TRBD1,TRBJ2-5,TRBV11-2,NA,CASSSGTGGGTGETQYF,TGTGCCAGCAGCTCAGGGACAGGGGGCGGGACCGGGGAGACCCAGTACTTC
NA,TRBJ1-1,TRBV4-1,NA,CASSQDKHGSEAFF,TGCGCCAGCAGCCAAGATAAACATGGGTCTGAAGCTTTCTTT
NA,TRBJ2-5,TRBV11-3,NA,CASSLGGQGETQYF,TGTGCCAGCAGCTTAGGGGGGCAGGGGGAGACCCAGTACTTC
NA,TRBJ1-2,TRBV27,NA,CASRDRSPYGYTF,TGTGCCAGCAGAGACAGGAGCCCCTATGGCTACACCTTC
NA,TRBJ2-7,TRBV3-1/TRBV3-2,NA,CASSHNPFGDEQYF,TGTGCCAGCAGCCATAACCCCTTCGGGGACGAGCAGTACTTC
NA,TRBJ1-1,TRBV29-1,NA,CSVERDWGGNTEAFF,TGCAGCGTTGAAAGGGACTGGGGGGGGAACACTGAAGCTTTCTTT
NA,TRBJ1-2,TRBV5-8,NA,CASSFGTKWGSYIF,TGTGCCAGCAGCTTTGGGACCAAATGGGGGAGCTACATCTTC
NA,TRBJ1-2,TRBV4-1,NA,CASSQDWERDGYTF,TGCGCCAGCAGCCAAGATTGGGAGCGAGATGGCTACACCTTC
TRBD1,TRBJ1-2,TRBV28,NA,CASSFGQGTYGYTF,TGTGCCAGCAGTTTCGGACAGGGTACCTATGGCTACACCTTC
NA,TRBJ1-1,TRBV27,NA,CASSLSGRVNTEAFF,TGTGCCAGCAGTTTAAGCGGCAGGGTGAACACTGAAGCTTTCTTT
TRBD2,TRBJ2-1,TRBV5-4,NA,CASSLRGGVYNEQFF,TGTGCCAGCAGCTTGCGGGGGGGGGTGTACAATGAGCAGTTCTTC
NA,TRBJ2-1,TRBV3-1/TRBV3-2,NA,CASRQQDQQFF,TGTGCCAGCAGGCAACAGGATCAGCAGTTCTTC
NA,TRBJ2-1,TRBV24-1,NA,CATSENLGASFDSEQFF,TGTGCCACCAGTGAAAACCTCGGGGCTAGTTTTGACAGTGAGCAGTTCTTC
TRBD1,TRBJ2-7,TRBV30,NA,CAWRIGTGTYF,TGTGCCTGGAGGATAGGGACAGGGACTTACTTC
TRBD1,TRBJ2-7,TRBV5-1,NA,CASSSGTGSGTYEQYF,TGCGCCAGCAGCTCGGGGACAGGGTCGGGAACCTACGAGCAGTACTTC
NA,TRBJ1-2,TRBV28,NA,CASSLRLSQTGDYGYTF,TGTGCCAGCAGTTTACGTCTTTCGCAGACAGGAGACTATGGCTACACCTTC
NA,TRBJ2-4,TRBV20-1,few,CSAREGPLQYF,TGCAGTGCTAGAGAGGGGCCATTGCAGTACTTC
NA,TRBJ2-2,TRBV11-3,NA,CASSRSPGENTGELFF,TGTGCCAGCAGCCGAAGCCCAGGCGAGAACACCGGGGAGCTGTTTTTT
NA,TRBJ2-1,TRBV11-2,NA,CASSALDEQFF,TGTGCCAGCAGCGCGCTCGATGAGCAGTTCTTC
NA,TRBJ1-6,TRBV5-6,NA,CASSLGGDSPLHF,TGTGCCAGCAGCTTGGGGGGGGATTCACCCCTCCACTTT
NA,TRBJ1-6,TRBV27,NA,CASSFGQNNSPLHF,TGTGCCAGCAGTTTTGGGCAGAATAATTCACCCCTCCACTTT